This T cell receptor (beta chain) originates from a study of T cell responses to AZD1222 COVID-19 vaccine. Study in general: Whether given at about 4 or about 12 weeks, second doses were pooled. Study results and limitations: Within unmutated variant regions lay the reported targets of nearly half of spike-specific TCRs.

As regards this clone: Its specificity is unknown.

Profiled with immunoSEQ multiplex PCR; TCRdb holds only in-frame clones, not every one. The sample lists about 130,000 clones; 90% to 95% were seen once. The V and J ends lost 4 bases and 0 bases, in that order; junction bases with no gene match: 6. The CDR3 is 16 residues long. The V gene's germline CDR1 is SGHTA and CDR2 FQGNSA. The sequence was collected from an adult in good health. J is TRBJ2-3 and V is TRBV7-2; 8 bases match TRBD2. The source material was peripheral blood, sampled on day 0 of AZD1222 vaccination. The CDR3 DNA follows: TGTGCCAGCAGCTGGCTAGCGGGCGAAAGCACAGATACGCAGTATTTT. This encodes CASSWLAGESTDTQYF.